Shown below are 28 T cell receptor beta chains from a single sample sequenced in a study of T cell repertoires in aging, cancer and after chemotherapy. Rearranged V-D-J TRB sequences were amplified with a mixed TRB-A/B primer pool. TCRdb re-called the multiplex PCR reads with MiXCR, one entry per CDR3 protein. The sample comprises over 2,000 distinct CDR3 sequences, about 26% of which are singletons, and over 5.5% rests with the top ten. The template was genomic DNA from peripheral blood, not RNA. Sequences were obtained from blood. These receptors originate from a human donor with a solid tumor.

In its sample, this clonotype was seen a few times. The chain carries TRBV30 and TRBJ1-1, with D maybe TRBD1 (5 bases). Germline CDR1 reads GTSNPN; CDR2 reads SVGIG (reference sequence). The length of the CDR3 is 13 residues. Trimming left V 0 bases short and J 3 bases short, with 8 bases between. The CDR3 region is CAWSVEGYTEAFF. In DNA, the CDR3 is TGTGCCTGGAGTGTAGAGGGGTACACTGAAGCTTTCTTT.

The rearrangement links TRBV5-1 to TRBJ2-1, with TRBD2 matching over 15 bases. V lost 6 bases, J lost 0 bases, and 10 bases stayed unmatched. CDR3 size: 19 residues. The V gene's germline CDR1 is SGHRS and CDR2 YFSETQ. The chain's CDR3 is CASNHRTSGRDSSYNEQFF. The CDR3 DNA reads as TGCGCCAGCAACCACCGGACTAGCGGGAGGGATAGCTCCTACAATGAGCAGTTCTTC.

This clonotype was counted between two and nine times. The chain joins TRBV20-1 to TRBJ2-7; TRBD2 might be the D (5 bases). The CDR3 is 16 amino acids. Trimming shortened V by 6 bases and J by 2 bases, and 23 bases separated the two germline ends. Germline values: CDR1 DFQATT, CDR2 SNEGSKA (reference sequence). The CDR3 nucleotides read TGCAGTGCCATCGCCCCTTGGGAGACTTCCCCCTACGAGCAGTACTTC. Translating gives CSAIAPWETSPYEQYF.

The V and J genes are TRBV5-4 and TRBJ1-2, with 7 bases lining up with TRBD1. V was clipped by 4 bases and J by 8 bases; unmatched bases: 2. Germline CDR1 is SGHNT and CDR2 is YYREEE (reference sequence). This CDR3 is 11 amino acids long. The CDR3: CASSAGGGYTF. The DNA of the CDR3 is TGTGCCAGCAGCGCAGGGGGGGGCTACACCTTC.

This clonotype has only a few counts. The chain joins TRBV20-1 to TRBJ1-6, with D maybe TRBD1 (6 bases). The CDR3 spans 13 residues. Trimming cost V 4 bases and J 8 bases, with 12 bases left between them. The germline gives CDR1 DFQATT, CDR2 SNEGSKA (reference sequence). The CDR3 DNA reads TGCAGTGCTACAGGGGAAGGGGATTCACCCCTCCACTTT. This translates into CSATGEGDSPLHF.

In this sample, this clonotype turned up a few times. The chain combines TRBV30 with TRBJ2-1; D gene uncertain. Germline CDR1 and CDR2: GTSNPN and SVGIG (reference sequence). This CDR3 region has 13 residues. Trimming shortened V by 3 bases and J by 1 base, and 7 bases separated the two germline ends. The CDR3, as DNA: TGTGCCTGGAGCTCGACATCCTACAATGAGCAGTTCTTC. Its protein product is CAWSSTSYNEQFF.

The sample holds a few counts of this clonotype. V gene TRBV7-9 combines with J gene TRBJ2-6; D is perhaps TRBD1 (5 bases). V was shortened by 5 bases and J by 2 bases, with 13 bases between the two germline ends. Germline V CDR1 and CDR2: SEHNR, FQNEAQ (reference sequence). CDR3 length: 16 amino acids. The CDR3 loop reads CASSLSQGAGANVLTF. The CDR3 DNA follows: TGTGCCAGCAGCCTTTCCCAGGGTGCTGGGGCCAACGTCCTGACTTTC.

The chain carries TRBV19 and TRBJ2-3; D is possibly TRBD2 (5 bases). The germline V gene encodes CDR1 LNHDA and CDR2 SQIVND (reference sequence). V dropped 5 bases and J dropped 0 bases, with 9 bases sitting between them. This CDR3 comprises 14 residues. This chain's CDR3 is CASSEGTSTDTQYF. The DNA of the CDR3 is TGTGCCAGTAGTGAGGGCACGAGCACAGATACGCAGTATTTT.

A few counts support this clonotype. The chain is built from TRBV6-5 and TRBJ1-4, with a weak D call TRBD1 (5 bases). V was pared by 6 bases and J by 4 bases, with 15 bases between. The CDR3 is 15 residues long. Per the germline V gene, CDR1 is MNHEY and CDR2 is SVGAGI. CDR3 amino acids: CASRDTGGVNEKLFF. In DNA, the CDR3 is TGTGCCAGCAGAGATACGGGGGGAGTTAATGAAAAACTGTTTTTT.

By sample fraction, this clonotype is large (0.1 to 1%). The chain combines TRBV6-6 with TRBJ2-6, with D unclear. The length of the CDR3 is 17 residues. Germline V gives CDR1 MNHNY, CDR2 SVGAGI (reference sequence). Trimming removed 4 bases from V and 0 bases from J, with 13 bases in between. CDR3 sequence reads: CASSFGASNSGANVLTF. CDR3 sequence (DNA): TGTGCCAGCAGTTTTGGCGCCTCGAACTCTGGGGCCAACGTCCTGACTTTC.

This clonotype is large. Here the CDR3 DNA reads TGTGCCAGCAGCGTACGCGGACAGGGACCCTACGAGCAGTACTTC. Translation gives CASSVRGQGPYEQYF. The chain uses TRBV7-9 and TRBJ2-7; 8 positions agree with TRBD1. This CDR3 region has 15 residues. Germline trimming cut 5 bases from V and 2 bases from J; bases unmatched to any gene: 8. CDR1 SEHNR and CDR2 FQNEAQ come from the germline V gene (reference sequence).

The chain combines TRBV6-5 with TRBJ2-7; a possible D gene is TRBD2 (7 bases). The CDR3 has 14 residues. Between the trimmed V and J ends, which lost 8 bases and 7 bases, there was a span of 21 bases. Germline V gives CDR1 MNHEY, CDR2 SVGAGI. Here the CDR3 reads CASARGGNPWEQYF. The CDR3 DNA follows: TGTGCCAGCGCGAGGGGGGGGAACCCTTGGGAGCAGTACTTC.

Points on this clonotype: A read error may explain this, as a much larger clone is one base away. CDR3 protein: CASSPAMARISYEQYF. The CDR3 DNA reads as TGTGCCAGCAGCCCCGCGATGGCCAGGATTTCCTACGAGCAGTACTTC. The V call is TRBV7-9, the J call TRBJ2-7; D not certain. The V and J ends lost 5 bases and 1 base respectively, with 18 bases between them. This CDR3 has 16 residues. From germline, CDR1 is SEHNR and CDR2 FQNEAQ (reference sequence).

The CDR3 nucleotides read TGTGCCAGTCGACTAGCTGGAAGCTCCTACGAGCAGTACTTC. Protein sequence: CASRLAGSSYEQYF. V and J are TRBV28 and TRBJ2-7; 7 positions match TRBD2. CDR3 length: 14 residues. J was trimmed by 0 bases and V by 9 bases; bases with no gene match: 8. Germline CDR1 MDHEN, CDR2 SYDVKM.

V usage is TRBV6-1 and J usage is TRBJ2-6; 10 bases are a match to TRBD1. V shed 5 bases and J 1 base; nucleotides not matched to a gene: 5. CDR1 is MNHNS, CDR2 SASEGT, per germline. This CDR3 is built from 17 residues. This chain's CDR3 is CASSRTGGLSGANVLTF. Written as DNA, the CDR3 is TGTGCCAGCAGTAGGACAGGGGGGTTATCTGGGGCCAACGTCCTGACTTTC.

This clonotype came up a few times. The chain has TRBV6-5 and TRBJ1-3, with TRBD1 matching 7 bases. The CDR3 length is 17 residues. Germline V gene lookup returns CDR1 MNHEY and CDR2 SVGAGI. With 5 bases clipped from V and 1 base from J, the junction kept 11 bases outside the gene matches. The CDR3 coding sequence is TGTGCCAGCAGTGAGTCCCGACAGGGACGGTCTGGAAACACCATATATTTT. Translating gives CASSESRQGRSGNTIYF.

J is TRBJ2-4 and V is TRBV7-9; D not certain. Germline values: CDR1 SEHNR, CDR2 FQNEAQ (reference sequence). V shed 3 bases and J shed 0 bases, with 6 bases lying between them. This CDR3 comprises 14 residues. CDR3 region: CASSFDLAKNIQYF. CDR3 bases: TGTGCCAGCAGCTTCGATCTAGCCAAAAACATTCAGTACTTC.

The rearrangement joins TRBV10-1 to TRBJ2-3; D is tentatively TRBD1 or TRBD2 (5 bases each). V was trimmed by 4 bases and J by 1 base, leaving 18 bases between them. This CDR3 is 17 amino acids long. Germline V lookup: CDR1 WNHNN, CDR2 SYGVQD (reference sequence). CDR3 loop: CASSGVHGTQGTDTQYF. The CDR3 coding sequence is TGCGCCAGCAGTGGGGTACACGGGACGCAGGGCACAGATACGCAGTATTTT.

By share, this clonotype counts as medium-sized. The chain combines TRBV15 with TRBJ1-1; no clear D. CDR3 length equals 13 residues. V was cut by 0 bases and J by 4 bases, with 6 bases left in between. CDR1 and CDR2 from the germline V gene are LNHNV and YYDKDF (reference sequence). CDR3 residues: CATSRDRSTEAFF. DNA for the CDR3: TGTGCCACCAGCAGAGATCGATCCACTGAAGCTTTCTTT.

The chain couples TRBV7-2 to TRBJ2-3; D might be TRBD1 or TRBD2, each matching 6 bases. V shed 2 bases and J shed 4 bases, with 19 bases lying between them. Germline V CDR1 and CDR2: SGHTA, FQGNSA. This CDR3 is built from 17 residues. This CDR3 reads CASSLTGAGSKADTQYF. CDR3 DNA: TGTGCCAGCAGCTTAACGGGGGCGGGATCGAAGGCAGATACGCAGTATTTT.

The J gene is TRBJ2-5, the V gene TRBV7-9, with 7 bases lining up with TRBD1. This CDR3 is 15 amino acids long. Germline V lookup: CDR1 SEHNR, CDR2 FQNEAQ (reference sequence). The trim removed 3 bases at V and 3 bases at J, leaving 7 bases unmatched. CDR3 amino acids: CASSFTGDPKETQYF. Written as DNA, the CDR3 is TGTGCCAGCAGCTTTACAGGGGATCCCAAAGAGACCCAGTACTTC.

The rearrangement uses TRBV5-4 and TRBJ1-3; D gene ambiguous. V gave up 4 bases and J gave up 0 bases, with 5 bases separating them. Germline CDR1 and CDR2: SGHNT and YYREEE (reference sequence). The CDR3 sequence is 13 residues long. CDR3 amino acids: CASSPPSGNTIYF. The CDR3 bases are TGTGCCAGCAGCCCCCCCTCTGGAAACACCATATATTTT.

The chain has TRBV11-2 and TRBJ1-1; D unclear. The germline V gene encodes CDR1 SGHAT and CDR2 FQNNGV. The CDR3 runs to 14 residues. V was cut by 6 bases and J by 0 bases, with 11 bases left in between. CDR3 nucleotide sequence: TGTGCCAGCAGTTTCAGCTTAATGAACACTGAAGCTTTCTTT. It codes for CASSFSLMNTEAFF.

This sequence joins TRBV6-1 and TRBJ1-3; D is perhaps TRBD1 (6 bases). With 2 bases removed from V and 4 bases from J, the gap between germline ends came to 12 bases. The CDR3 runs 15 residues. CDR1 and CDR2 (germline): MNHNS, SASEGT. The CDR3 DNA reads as TGTGCCAGCAGTGAAACGGATACAGGGGGAAACACCATATATTTT. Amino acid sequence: CASSETDTGGNTIYF.

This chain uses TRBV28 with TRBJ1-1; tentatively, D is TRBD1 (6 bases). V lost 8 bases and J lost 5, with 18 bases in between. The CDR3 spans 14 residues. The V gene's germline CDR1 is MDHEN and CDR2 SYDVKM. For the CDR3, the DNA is TGTGCCAGCTCCGGCGGGGGGCAGGGTACTGAAGCTTTCTTT. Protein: CASSGGGQGTEAFF.

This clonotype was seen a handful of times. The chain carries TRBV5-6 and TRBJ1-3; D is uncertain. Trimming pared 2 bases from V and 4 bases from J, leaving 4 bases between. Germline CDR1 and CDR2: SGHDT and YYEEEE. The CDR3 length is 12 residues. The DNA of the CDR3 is TGTGCCAGCAGCTTCACAGGAAACACCATATATTTT. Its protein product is CASSFTGNTIYF.

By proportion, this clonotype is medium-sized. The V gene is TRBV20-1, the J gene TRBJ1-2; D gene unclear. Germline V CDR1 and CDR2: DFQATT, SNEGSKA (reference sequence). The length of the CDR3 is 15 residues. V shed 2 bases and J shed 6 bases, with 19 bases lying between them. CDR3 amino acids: CSARLLGSSSHGYTF. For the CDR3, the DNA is TGCAGTGCTAGACTTTTAGGGTCCAGCTCCCATGGCTACACCTTC.

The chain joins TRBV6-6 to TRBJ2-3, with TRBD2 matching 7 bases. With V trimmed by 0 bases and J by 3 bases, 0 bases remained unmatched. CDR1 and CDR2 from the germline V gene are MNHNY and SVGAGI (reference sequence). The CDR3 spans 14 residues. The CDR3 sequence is CASSYSGGTDTQYF. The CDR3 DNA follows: TGTGCCAGCAGTTACTCCGGGGGGACAGATACGCAGTATTTT.